Below, one TCR beta chain is given with its context. The sample is drawn from a study of blood T cell repertoires in COVID-19. Germline V gives CDR1 MDHEN, CDR2 SYDVKM. With 5 bases clipped from V and 7 bases from J, the junction kept 13 bases outside the gene matches. The CDR3 runs 15 residues. Sequenced by immunoSEQ multiplex PCR; TCRdb stores in-frame clones only, minus some. This table has about 120,000 clones, approximately 80% appearing once. The specimen was peripheral blood. The TCR sequence derives from a man aged 50 to 60 with acute or convalescent COVID-19. The chain is built from TRBV28 and TRBJ1-1; 7 nucleotides agree with TRBD1. Here the CDR3 DNA reads TGTGCCAGCAGTCTCAACAGGGGCCGTTCTAGTGAAGCTTTCTTT. Translation gives CASSLNRGRSSEAFF.